This T cell receptor (beta chain) derives from a study of blood T cell repertoires in COVID-19. At the level of the study: The origin of the acute and convalescent COVID-19 samples was the United States, Italy and Spain. T cells, B-cell-depleted T cells, or PBMCs provided the cDNA or gDNA that served as material.

The length of the CDR3 is 14 residues. V trimming: 4 bases; J trimming: 6 bases; junction bases outside the gene matches: 3. In germline, CDR1 is MNHEY, CDR2 SMNVEV (reference sequence). In the original analysis: Reference gene primer amplification in the assay estimated nucleated cell counts. Profiling relied on immunoSEQ multiplex PCR, and the TCRdb table lists in-frame clones only, not all of them. V and J calls and clone size are given by that table; D and trimming were obtained from the DNA. The sample shows approximately 130,000 clones, just over 75% of them seen only once. The gene calls are TRBV27 and TRBJ2-1; 10 positions agree with TRBD2. This receptor was obtained from a human donor in a cohort sampled during active COVID-19. Material: peripheral blood. CDR3 nucleotides: TGTGCCAGCAGTTGGAGCGGGGGGGGCAATGAGCAGTTCTTC. It codes for CASSWSGGGNEQFF.